This TCR beta chain emerged from a study of shared clonotypes between healthy human individuals. Trimming removed 4 bases at V and 4 bases at J, with 16 bases between. CDR1 and CDR2 from the germline V gene are MNHEY and SMNVEV (reference sequence). This CDR3 has 15 residues. A CD45RA-negative memory subset and a CD45RA+ naive subset were separated from the CD4+ cells. TCRdb keeps only in-frame clones here, not all; method: immunoSEQ multiplex PCR. The sample records millions of clones, 90% to 95% being singletons. The sequencing input was naive CD4+ T cells sorted from blood. Subset noted: CD45RA+ positively selected. V usage is TRBV27 and J usage is TRBJ1-1, with D possibly being TRBD1 (5 bases). The TCR comes from a man aged 18 to 29 in good health. The CDR3 DNA follows: TGTGCCAGCAGTTCCCCGGGACGGCGATTCACTGAAGCTTTCTTT. Translated, it gives CASSSPGRRFTEAFF.